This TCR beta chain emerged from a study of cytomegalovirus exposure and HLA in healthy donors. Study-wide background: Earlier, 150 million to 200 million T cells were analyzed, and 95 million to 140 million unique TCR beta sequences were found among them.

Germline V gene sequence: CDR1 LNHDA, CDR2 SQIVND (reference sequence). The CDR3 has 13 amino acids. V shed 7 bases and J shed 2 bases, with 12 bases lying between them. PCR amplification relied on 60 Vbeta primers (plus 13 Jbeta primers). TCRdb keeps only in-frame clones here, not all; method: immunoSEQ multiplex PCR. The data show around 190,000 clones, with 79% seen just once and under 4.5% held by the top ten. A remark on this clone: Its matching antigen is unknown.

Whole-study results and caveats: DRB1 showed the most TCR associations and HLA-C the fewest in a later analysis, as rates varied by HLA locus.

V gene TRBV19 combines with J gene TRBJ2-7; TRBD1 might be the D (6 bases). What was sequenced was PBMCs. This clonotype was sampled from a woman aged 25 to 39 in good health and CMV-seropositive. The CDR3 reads CASNARDTYEQYF. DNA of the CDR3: TGTGCCAGTAACGCGAGGGACACCTACGAGCAGTACTTC.